This is a list of T cell receptor beta chains from one sample in a study of T cell responses to AZD1222 COVID-19 vaccine. Using immunoSEQ multiplex PCR, the repertoire was profiled, and TCRdb retains in-frame clones only, with some absent. Of 150,000 to 200,000 clones listed, over 70% were seen once; the top ten hold 2.5% to 3%. This sample comprised peripheral blood, obtained on day 0 of MenACWY control vaccination. The receptors originated from an adult in good health. The CDR3 runs from the conserved cysteine through the conserved F or W. A D gene is named only where the DNA matches it firmly. Size is stated for part of the rows, as once, few or many counts, or as a class when the clone is expanded.

clone_size	d_call	v_call	j_call	cdr3_aa	cdr3_nt
once	TRBD1	TRBV5-1	TRBJ1-2	CASSLMGATGGSSGYTF	TGCGCCAGCAGCCTAATGGGGGCAACAGGGGGCTCGAGTGGCTACACCTTC
NA	NA	TRBV7-3	TRBJ1-6	CASSLGAGSNSPLHF	TGTGCCAGCAGCTTAGGGGCAGGCTCTAATTCACCCCTCCACTTT
NA	NA	TRBV30	TRBJ2-2	CAWSERSAGELFF	TGTGCCTGGAGTGAACGAAGTGCGGGGGAGCTGTTTTTT
NA	TRBD1	TRBV19	TRBJ1-2	CASSSRDRNYGYTF	TGTGCCAGTAGTTCCAGGGACAGGAACTATGGCTACACCTTC
NA	NA	TRBV7-9	TRBJ2-7	CASSPSRVSYEQYF	TGTGCCAGCAGCCCATCCAGGGTCTCCTACGAGCAGTACTTC
NA	NA	TRBV7-3	TRBJ1-3	CASSLGGTSGNTIYF	TGTGCCAGCAGCTTAGGGGGGACCTCTGGAAACACCATATATTTT
NA	TRBD2	TRBV9	TRBJ2-5	CASSMRGGQETQYF	TGTGCCAGCAGCATGCGGGGGGGCCAAGAGACCCAGTACTTC
NA	TRBD1	TRBV5-1	TRBJ2-3	CASSLAGQGDTQYF	TGCGCCAGCAGCTTGGCGGGACAGGGGGATACGCAGTATTTT
NA	TRBD1	TRBV5-4	TRBJ1-2	CASSLQGADGYTF	TGTGCCAGCAGTTTACAGGGGGCGGATGGCTACACCTTC
once	NA	TRBV30	TRBJ2-1	CAWKTGNEQFF	TGTGCCTGGAAGACGGGCAATGAGCAGTTCTTC
NA	NA	TRBV27	TRBJ2-7	CASSSRSGSYEQYF	TGTGCCAGCAGTTCCCGGAGCGGTTCCTACGAGCAGTACTTC
NA	NA	TRBV18	TRBJ1-3	CASSPTGMVSGNTIYF	TGTGCCAGCTCACCAACGGGGATGGTTTCTGGAAACACCATATATTTT
once	NA	TRBV28	TRBJ1-6	CASSGDHSSYNSPLHF	TGTGCCAGCAGCGGCGATCACAGCTCCTATAATTCACCCCTCCACTTT
NA	NA	TRBV7-8	TRBJ2-7	CASSSRLTYEQYF	TGTGCCAGCAGCTCCCGTCTCACCTACGAGCAGTACTTC
NA	TRBD1	TRBV5-4	TRBJ1-1	CASSLGPSRGQGTEAFF	TGTGCCAGCAGCTTGGGACCCTCTAGGGGGCAGGGCACTGAAGCTTTCTTT
NA	NA	TRBV21-1	TRBJ2-7	CASSRRGTRTYEQYF	TGTGCCAGCAGCCGGCGGGGGACCCGAACCTACGAGCAGTACTTC
NA	TRBD2	TRBV5-4	TRBJ2-3	CASSPGTTSTDTQYF	TGTGCCAGCAGCCCCGGGACTACTAGCACAGATACGCAGTATTTT
NA	TRBD1	TRBV20-1	TRBJ2-1	CSASIGQVHNEQFF	TGCAGTGCTAGTATAGGACAGGTACACAATGAGCAGTTCTTC
NA	TRBD1	TRBV25-1	TRBJ1-6	CASSPRGGGWSSPLHF	TGTGCCAGCAGTCCTCGGGGAGGGGGCTGGAGTTCACCCCTCCACTTT
NA	NA	TRBV27	TRBJ1-2	CASSLYVGSANYGYTF	TGTGCCAGCAGTTTATATGTGGGCTCAGCTAACTATGGCTACACCTTC
NA	NA	TRBV6-5	TRBJ1-5	CASSHGDNQPQHF	TGTGCCAGCAGTCACGGGGACAATCAGCCCCAGCATTTT
NA	NA	TRBV7-8	TRBJ2-1	CASSLRVSSYNEQFF	TGTGCCAGCAGCTTACGTGTGAGCTCCTACAATGAGCAGTTCTTC
NA	NA	TRBV6-5	TRBJ2-2	CASSYSETFTGELFF	TGTGCCAGCAGTTACTCGGAGACTTTCACCGGGGAGCTGTTTTTT
NA	TRBD1	TRBV5-5	TRBJ2-3	CASSQGQGWGQDTQYF	TGTGCCAGCAGCCAGGGACAGGGCTGGGGGCAAGATACGCAGTATTTT
NA	NA	TRBV3-1/TRBV3-2	TRBJ2-3	CASSPPIQADTQYF	TGTGCCAGCAGCCCCCCCATCCAGGCGGATACGCAGTATTTT
NA	TRBD1	TRBV28	TRBJ2-7	CASQPGQSYEQYF	TGTGCCAGTCAGCCGGGACAGAGCTACGAGCAGTACTTC
NA	NA	TRBV5-1	TRBJ1-6	CASSLEGAKPNSPLHF	TGCGCCAGCAGCTTGGAAGGGGCAAAGCCCAATTCACCCCTCCACTTT